This T cell receptor beta chain stems from a study of CD8 T cells in Susac syndrome. The CDR3 is made up of 16 amino acids. V was cut by 5 bases and J by 2 bases, with 17 bases left in between. Per germline, CDR1 SEHNR and CDR2 FQNEAQ (reference sequence). RNA amounts of about 0.5 to 1 ug underwent reverse transcription with random hexamers. Amplification of TCR beta CDR3 used immunoSEQ multiplex PCR across 54 Vbeta and 13 Jbeta. One entry per CDR3 protein, called by TCRdb with MiXCR from the immunoSEQ multiplex PCR reads. The profile shows 300,000 to 350,000 distinct CDR3 sequences, about 90% of them singletons. Findings and caveats of the study: The number of individuals included in the study's TCR sequencing and HLA analysis was acknowledged as relatively small.

Sequencing targeted TCR beta in T cells from blood (CD8+ and CD4+). TEMRA cells were FACS-enriched and CD8+ and CD4+ T cells negatively isolated. Of note for this clonotype: Antigen unknown.

The sample comprised CD4+ T cells from PBMCs. The chain combines TRBV7-9 with TRBJ2-3; D uncertain. The source of this sequence is a human donor with multiple sclerosis. The CDR3 region has the DNA TGTGCCAGCAGCCCTCCGGCTGGGCTGAACACAGATACGCAGTATTTT. It translates to CASSPPAGLNTDTQYF. The full variable domain, its missing parts supplied by reference TRBV7-9 and TRBJ2-3, is DTGVSQNPRHKITKRGQNVTFRCDPISEHNRLYWYRQTLGQGPEFLTYFQNEAQLEKSRLLSDRFSAERPKGSFSTLEIQRTEQGDSAMYLCASSPPAGLNTDTQYFGPGTRLTVL.